Shown below are 29 T cell receptor beta chains from a single sample sequenced in a study of blood T cell repertoires in COVID-19. Some clones are missing from TCRdb's copy, which holds only in-frame ones; the method was immunoSEQ multiplex PCR. The sample lists about 150,000 clones; more than 75% were seen once. Source material: peripheral blood. The source is a man aged 18 to 35 with COVID-19, enrolled during active disease.

This chain links TRBV10-2 with TRBJ1-6, with D possibly TRBD1 on 5 matching bases. Germline CDR1 is WSHSY and CDR2 is SAAADI. The CDR3 totals 16 residues. The germline V and J ends were trimmed by 4 bases and 1 base, with 11 bases remaining between them. In DNA, the CDR3 is TGCGCCAGCAGTGGAGAGACAGAGTCCTATAATTCACCCCTCCACTTT. Its protein product is CASSGETESYNSPLHF.

The chain links TRBV7-9 to TRBJ1-6; 10 positions match TRBD1. Germline CDR1 SEHNR, CDR2 FQNEAQ (reference sequence). J lost 2 bases, V lost 6 bases, and 13 bases had no gene match. CDR3 length: 19 amino acids. The CDR3 bases are TGTGCCAGCAGACTACGCGGGACAGGGGTCGGCCCCTATAATTCACCCCTCCACTTT. This sequence encodes CASRLRGTGVGPYNSPLHF. Full variable domain (outside the CDR3, taken from reference TRBV7-9 and TRBJ1-6): DTGVSQNPRHKITKRGQNVTFRCDPISEHNRLYWYRQTLGQGPEFLTYFQNEAQLEKSRLLSDRFSAERPKGSFSTLEIQRTEQGDSAMYLCASRLRGTGVGPYNSPLHFGNGTRLTVT.

The chain joins TRBV7-8 to TRBJ2-1; TRBD1 agrees at 7 bases. J gave up 5 bases and V 5 bases, and 18 bases lay outside the gene matches. This CDR3 contains 18 residues. The germline CDR1 and CDR2 sequences are SGHVS and FQNEAQ. The CDR3 coding sequence is TGTGCCAGCAGCCTTAAAGGGACCGGGACAGACCTAAACAATGAGCAGTTCTTC. Protein: CASSLKGTGTDLNNEQFF.

About this clone itself: This same CDR3 is encoded by further DNA sequences in the sample. V is TRBV7-9 and J is TRBJ2-3, with D possibly TRBD2 on 6 matching bases. Per germline, CDR1 SEHNR and CDR2 FQNEAQ (reference sequence). V dropped 2 bases and J dropped 1 base, with 7 bases sitting between them. This CDR3 has 14 residues. The CDR3 spells CASSLLARTDTQYF. The CDR3 bases are TGTGCCAGCAGCTTACTAGCGCGCACAGATACGCAGTATTTT.

This clone showed up just once. The chain uses TRBV5-1 and TRBJ2-6; no clear D. The germline V gene encodes CDR1 SGHRS and CDR2 YFSETQ. There are 16 residues in the CDR3. Between the trimmed V and J ends, which lost 1 base and 0 bases, there was a span of 8 bases. The CDR3 spells CASSLSSFSGANVLTF. The DNA for the CDR3 is TGCGCCAGCAGCTTGTCCTCCTTCTCTGGGGCCAACGTCCTGACTTTC.

The chain carries TRBV6-2 or TRBV6-3 and TRBJ2-1, with a weak D call TRBD1 (5 bases). In germline, CDR1 is MNHEY, CDR2 SVGEGT. The CDR3 is made up of 14 amino acids. Trimming took off 5 bases at V and 5 bases at J, with 13 bases between the two ends. CDR3 sequence: CASSKGHLNNEQFF. CDR3 in DNA: TGTGCCAGCAGTAAGGGGCACTTAAACAATGAGCAGTTCTTC.

This clone was picked up one time. J is TRBJ2-7 and V is TRBV7-3, with a tentative D call TRBD2 (6 bases). The germline V gene has CDR1 SGHTA and CDR2 FQGTGA. V lost 5 bases to trimming and J lost 6 bases, with 14 bases between them. The CDR3 is 13 amino acids. CDR3 amino acids: CASSGTRGSEQYF. CDR3 DNA sequence: TGTGCCAGCAGCGGAACGCGGGGCTCCGAGCAGTACTTC. The whole variable domain, remainder taken from reference TRBV7-3 and TRBJ2-7, is GAGVSQTPSNKVTEKGKYVELRCDPISGHTALYWYRQSLGQGPEFLIYFQGTGAADDSGLPNDRFFAVRPEGSVSTLKIQRTERGDSAVYLCASSGTRGSEQYFGPGTRLTVT.

DNA of the CDR3: TGTGCCACCAGTGGCAATTGGGCTATTGGGTTGCAGGGCAGCACCGGGGAGCTGTTTTTT. As protein: CATSGNWAIGLQGSTGELFF. The chain employs TRBV24-1 and TRBJ2-2, with D tentatively TRBD1 (5 bases). The CDR3 sequence is 20 residues long. Germline V gene data show CDR1 as KGHDR and CDR2 as SFDVKD. Trimming removed 5 bases from V and 4 bases from J, with 28 bases in between.

With regard to this clone: One junction end does not reproduce the germline sequence, and a read error may be involved. The J gene is TRBJ1-4, the V gene TRBV5-6, with D hard to call. CDR3 length equals 13 residues. The germline CDR1 and CDR2 sequences are SGHDT and YYEEEE. CDR3 region: CASSLSGNEKLLF. The CDR3 DNA follows: TGTGCCAGCAGCTTGTCGGGTAATGAAAAACTGCTTTTT.

The chain carries TRBV6-5 and TRBJ2-3, with D possibly being TRBD2 (5 bases). V was trimmed by 6 bases and J by 3 bases, leaving 13 bases between them. Per germline, CDR1 MNHEY and CDR2 SVGAGI. The CDR3 has 14 residues. In DNA form, the CDR3 reads TGTGCCAGCAGGGGGTGGGAGAGTACAGATACGCAGTATTTT. Translation gives CASRGWESTDTQYF.

Regarding this clone: The same CDR3 can be traced to other DNA sequences in this sample. The rearrangement uses TRBV7-2 and TRBJ2-3; 9 bases align to TRBD2. The CDR3 loop spans 16 amino acids. From germline, CDR1 is SGHTA and CDR2 FQGNSA. Trimming took 1 base from V and 2 from J; bases not matched to a gene: 4. CDR3: CASSLGVAGVTDTQYF. CDR3 DNA: TGTGCCAGCAGCTTAGGGGTAGCGGGGGTCACAGATACGCAGTATTTT.

This sequence joins TRBV11-2 and TRBJ1-1, with D hard to call. The CDR3 runs 14 residues. Trimming left V 5 bases short and J 1 base short, with 11 bases between. Germline CDR1 SGHAT, CDR2 FQNNGV. The CDR3 nucleotides read TGTGCCAGCAGCCTCTCGGGAGGGAACACTGAAGCTTTCTTT. It specifies CASSLSGGNTEAFF.

The J gene is TRBJ2-7, the V gene TRBV5-1, with 7 bases identical to TRBD2. The V and J ends lost 1 base and 7 bases, in that order; junction bases with no gene match: 11. The germline V gene encodes CDR1 SGHRS and CDR2 YFSETQ. This CDR3 is 15 amino acids long. CDR3: CASSLTSATTYEQYF. CDR3 sequence (DNA): TGCGCCAGCAGCTTGACTAGCGCAACCACGTATGAGCAGTACTTC.

J is TRBJ2-2 and V is TRBV24-1; 9 nucleotides align to TRBD1. Germline V gene data show CDR1 as KGHDR and CDR2 as SFDVKD. This CDR3 region has 16 residues. V shed 2 bases, J shed 6 bases, and the junction held 6 bases outside the gene matches. The CDR3 DNA reads as TGTGCCACCAGTGATTCGGGACAGGGAGACGCCGGGGAGCTGTTTTTT. Amino acids: CATSDSGQGDAGELFF.

On this clone: The junction does not match germline at one end; this may be a read error. The chain carries TRBV5-1 and TRBJ1-4, with D possibly being TRBD1 (5 bases). CDR1 is SGHRS, CDR2 YFSETQ, per germline. This CDR3 is built from 15 residues. CDR3 nucleotides: TGCGCCAGCAAGGAGGGGAGGAAGGCTCGTGAAAAACTGCTTTTT. This encodes CASKEGRKAREKLLF.

The chain joins TRBV6-2 or TRBV6-3 to TRBJ2-7; 7 positions agree with TRBD1. This CDR3 spans 13 amino acids. Germline CDR1 reads MNHEY; CDR2 reads SVGEGT. Trimming at V came to 6 bases and at J to 6 bases, leaving 8 bases not matched to a gene. CDR3 sequence (DNA): TGTGCCAGCAGCCGCCAGACAGGGACCGAGCAGTACTTC. It yields the protein CASSRQTGTEQYF.

This clone was observed once. The J gene is TRBJ1-2, the V gene TRBV6-5, with a weak D call TRBD1 (6 bases). The germline gives CDR1 MNHEY, CDR2 SVGAGI. Deletions cut 10 bases from V and 4 bases from J, with 13 bases between. The CDR3 totals 12 residues. CDR3 coding DNA: TGTGCCACCTCGGACAGTTTCTATGGCTACACCTTC. Translating gives CATSDSFYGYTF.

This chain joins TRBV29-1 and TRBJ2-1, with a possible D match to TRBD2 (6 bases). Germline CDR1 reads SQVTM; CDR2 reads ANQGSEA. V was pared by 4 bases and J by 0 bases, with 13 bases between. There are 15 residues in the CDR3. In DNA, the CDR3 is TGCAGCGTTGGCCGTCCCGGGAGCTCCTACAATGAGCAGTTCTTC. Translation: CSVGRPGSSYNEQFF.

The V and J genes are TRBV21-1 and TRBJ2-7; the table's D call of TRBD2 was not tested on the DNA. TRBV21-1 is deemed a pseudogene. The CDR3 consists of 14 residues. This CDR3 is CASSKVYGGYEQYF. The CDR3 DNA reads as TGTGCCAGCAGCAAAGTATACGGAGGCTACGAGCAGTACTTC.

The chain couples TRBV11-3 to TRBJ2-1; possible D gene TRBD1, 7 bases. Germline V gives CDR1 SGHNT, CDR2 YENEEA. V lost 4 bases and J 6 bases, leaving 19 bases between the germline ends. This CDR3 is 16 amino acids long. The CDR3 is CASSYFSGGGFNEQFF. For the CDR3, the DNA is TGTGCCAGCAGCTACTTCTCAGGGGGAGGTTTCAATGAGCAGTTCTTC.

The J gene is TRBJ2-7, the V gene TRBV14; D not resolved. Germline V gene data show CDR1 as SGHDN and CDR2 as FVKESK. The CDR3 loop spans 16 amino acids. Trimming removed 0 bases at V and 0 bases at J, with 12 bases between. CDR3 DNA: TGTGCCAGCAGCCAAGATCGACGGCACAGCTCCTACGAGCAGTACTTC. This encodes CASSQDRRHSSYEQYF.

This clone appeared once. V and J are TRBV7-9 and TRBJ1-2; possible D gene TRBD1, 5 bases. The CDR3 sequence is 16 residues long. Germline CDR1 reads SEHNR; CDR2 reads FQNEAQ (reference sequence). Trimming took off 0 bases at V and 4 bases at J, with 15 bases between the two ends. For the CDR3, the DNA is TGTGCCAGCAGCTTAGCGACAGTCGAACCTATCTATGGCTACACCTTC. Translation gives CASSLATVEPIYGYTF.

The CDR3 sequence is CSASYSSYEQYF. In nucleotides, the CDR3 is TGCAGTGCTAGTTACAGTTCCTACGAGCAGTACTTC. This chain links TRBV20-1 with TRBJ2-7; D is uncertain. CDR3 length equals 12 residues. Germline V gene data show CDR1 as DFQATT and CDR2 as SNEGSKA (reference sequence). V was shortened by 3 bases and J by 1 base, with 7 bases between the two germline ends.

This chain uses TRBV7-2 with TRBJ2-3; 14 bases match TRBD2. The V segment lost 5 bases and the J segment 5 bases; nucleotides outside the gene matches: 3. Germline assignment: CDR1 SGHTA and CDR2 FQGNSA. This CDR3 region has 15 residues. The CDR3 DNA is TGTGCCAGCAGCCAGACTAGCGGGAGGGGAGATACGCAGTATTTT. Its protein product is CASSQTSGRGDTQYF.

The V and J genes are TRBV11-2 and TRBJ2-7; unclear D gene. CDR3 length: 14 amino acids. Germline V gene sequence: CDR1 SGHAT, CDR2 FQNNGV. The V end lost 0 bases, the J end lost 1 base, and 7 bases lay between the germline ends. CDR3 sequence (DNA): TGTGCCAGCAGCTTAGAAAGCGTGTCCTACGAGCAGTACTTC. Translated: CASSLESVSYEQYF. Full variable domain (outside the CDR3, taken from reference TRBV11-2 and TRBJ2-7): EAGVAQSPRYKIIEKRQSVAFWCNPISGHATLYWYQQILGQGPKLLIQFQNNGVVDDSQLPKDRFSAERLKGVDSTLKIQPAKLEDSAVYLCASSLESVSYEQYFGPGTRLTVT.

The table lists this clone with a count of one. The chain uses TRBV10-3 and TRBJ1-5, with D uncertain. Germline V gene sequence: CDR1 ENHRY, CDR2 SYGVKD. The CDR3 is 15 residues long. Trimming stripped 0 bases from V and 0 bases from J, with 6 bases between. CDR3: CAISESRYSNQPQHF. CDR3 bases: TGTGCCATCAGTGAGTCGCGTTATAGCAATCAGCCCCAGCATTTT.

The chain carries TRBV11-2 and TRBJ1-2; 8 positions agree with TRBD1. This CDR3 spans 14 amino acids. Germline CDR1 reads SGHAT; CDR2 reads FQNNGV. Germline trimming cut 3 bases from V and 7 bases from J; bases unmatched to any gene: 7. The CDR3 region is CASSLGTGRFGYTF. In nucleotides, the CDR3 is TGTGCCAGCAGCTTGGGGACAGGCCGCTTTGGCTACACCTTC.

The chain uses TRBV28 and TRBJ1-5, with D tentatively TRBD1 (6 bases). V dropped 10 bases and J dropped 4 bases, with 14 bases sitting between them. Germline V lookup: CDR1 MDHEN, CDR2 SYDVKM. The CDR3 totals 13 residues. CDR3 protein: CATHREMNQPQHF. The CDR3 coding sequence is TGTGCCACCCACAGGGAAATGAATCAGCCCCAGCATTTT.

The J gene is TRBJ1-1, the V gene TRBV7-9, with a weak D call TRBD1 (5 bases). CDR3 length equals 15 residues. V was trimmed by 3 bases and J by 0 bases, leaving 11 bases between them. The germline V gene encodes CDR1 SEHNR and CDR2 FQNEAQ (reference sequence). DNA of the CDR3: TGTGCCAGCAGCTTCACCCGGGGGGTGAACACTGAAGCTTTCTTT. This codes for CASSFTRGVNTEAFF.